This T cell receptor beta chain comes out of a study of cytomegalovirus exposure and HLA in healthy donors. The PCR had 60 Vbeta and 13 Jbeta primers. Sequencing was performed with immunoSEQ multiplex PCR; in TCRdb, only in-frame clones are kept and a portion is missing. The repertoire holds roughly 110,000 clones, about 74% seen once, with around 5% in the top ten. The V gene end was trimmed by 5 bases and the J gene end by 7 bases; junction bases not matched to a gene: 4. The germline V gene encodes CDR1 MDHEN and CDR2 SYDVKM. CDR3 length equals 13 residues. The clonotype originates from a man aged 25 to 40 in good health and CMV-seropositive. The sample taken for sequencing was PBMCs. The chain carries TRBV28 and TRBJ2-3, with 9 bases that match TRBD1. CDR3 DNA: TGTGCCAGCAGTAGGACAGGGGTGAATACGCAGTATTTT. As protein: CASSRTGVNTQYF.